This TCR beta chain was recorded in a study of technical replicates of blood from a few donors. The data were produced by immunoSEQ multiplex PCR, yet TCRdb's version contains in-frame clones alone and is incomplete. Altogether about 83,000 clones are present, around 94% being singletons, with the ten largest covering 0.25%. The V end was cut by 5 bases, the J end by 8 bases, with 13 bases between. This CDR3 is built from 13 residues. Germline loops: CDR1 MRHNA, CDR2 SNTAGT. This receptor was obtained from a human donor in good health. The sequenced sample was T cells isolated from PBMCs. V and J are TRBV6-4 and TRBJ2-1; D call uncertain. CDR3: CASSQEARHEQFF. DNA of the CDR3: TGTGCCAGCAGTCAGGAAGCAAGGCATGAGCAGTTCTTC.